Listed below are T cell receptor beta chains from one sample, sequenced in a study of cytomegalovirus exposure and HLA in healthy donors. Only in-frame clones appear in the TCRdb table, and some are missing; sequencing was by immunoSEQ multiplex PCR. This table has 150,000 to 170,000 clones, 65% to 75% appearing once. Sequences were obtained from PBMCs. Source of these receptors: a young man in good health and CMV-seronegative. Both conserved end residues are part of each CDR3. The order of the fields is D gene, J gene, CDR3 length, V gene, clone size, CDR3 DNA, CDR3 protein. A D gene is named only where the DNA matches it firmly. The size entry is marked missing in some rows and otherwise reads once, few, many or a size class.

d_call: TRBD2
j_call: TRBJ2-5
cdr3_length: 15
v_call: TRBV4-2
clone_size: .
cdr3_nt: TGTGCCAGCAGCCAAGAGGCAGCGGGGGTAGAGACCCAGTACTTC
cdr3_aa: CASSQEAAGVETQYF

d_call: TRBD1
j_call: TRBJ2-5
cdr3_length: 15
v_call: TRBV7-2
clone_size: .
cdr3_nt: TGTGCCAGCAGCTACGGACAGGGGAAGAGAGAGACCCAGTACTTC
cdr3_aa: CASSYGQGKRETQYF

d_call: .
j_call: TRBJ1-5
cdr3_length: 15
v_call: TRBV5-4
clone_size: .
cdr3_nt: TGTGCCAGCAACCCTCGACAGATTCAGAATCAGCCCCAGCATTTT
cdr3_aa: CASNPRQIQNQPQHF

d_call: TRBD1
j_call: TRBJ2-4
cdr3_length: 12
v_call: TRBV7-9
clone_size: few
cdr3_nt: TGTGCCAGCAGCGAAAGCACAGGGGGCCGGGACTTC
cdr3_aa: CASSESTGGRDF

d_call: .
j_call: TRBJ2-7
cdr3_length: 15
v_call: TRBV19
clone_size: .
cdr3_nt: TGTGCCAGTAGTCCAATTACAGGGAAGTTGTACGAGCAGTACTTC
cdr3_aa: CASSPITGKLYEQYF

d_call: TRBD1
j_call: TRBJ2-7
cdr3_length: 14
v_call: TRBV5-1
clone_size: .
cdr3_nt: TGCGCCAGCAGCCGGTGGGACAGATCCTACGAGCAGTACTTC
cdr3_aa: CASSRWDRSYEQYF

d_call: TRBD1
j_call: TRBJ1-1
cdr3_length: 13
v_call: TRBV7-9
clone_size: .
cdr3_nt: TGTGCCAGCAGCGGGACAGGGAGGACTGAAGCTTTCTTT
cdr3_aa: CASSGTGRTEAFF

d_call: TRBD1
j_call: TRBJ1-4
cdr3_length: 14
v_call: TRBV6-5
clone_size: .
cdr3_nt: TGTGCCAGCAGTCCGGACAGGGGAGGTGAAAAACTGTTTTTT
cdr3_aa: CASSPDRGGEKLFF

d_call: TRBD1
j_call: TRBJ1-2
cdr3_length: 14
v_call: TRBV7-2
clone_size: .
cdr3_nt: TGTGCCAACGATAAGACAGGGGGAGACTATGGCTACACCTTC
cdr3_aa: CANDKTGGDYGYTF

d_call: TRBD2
j_call: TRBJ2-3
cdr3_length: 14
v_call: TRBV7-8
clone_size: .
cdr3_nt: TGTGCCAGCAGCTTTAGCGGGGGCCTGACTACGCAGTATTTT
cdr3_aa: CASSFSGGLTTQYF

d_call: TRBD1
j_call: TRBJ2-7
cdr3_length: 15
v_call: TRBV28
clone_size: .
cdr3_nt: TGTGCCAGCAGTTTAGGACAGGGGTCCTCCTACGAGCAGTACTTC
cdr3_aa: CASSLGQGSSYEQYF

d_call: TRBD2
j_call: TRBJ2-7
cdr3_length: 15
v_call: TRBV5-1
clone_size: .
cdr3_nt: TGCGCCAGCGCCACGGGCGGGGGGGATTCCTACGAGCAGTACTTC
cdr3_aa: CASATGGGDSYEQYF

d_call: .
j_call: TRBJ1-5
cdr3_length: 17
v_call: TRBV28
clone_size: once
cdr3_nt: TGTGCCAGCAGTCCGGGACACGAGTTTAATAGCAATCAGCCCCAGCATTTT
cdr3_aa: CASSPGHEFNSNQPQHF

d_call: TRBD2
j_call: TRBJ2-1
cdr3_length: 15
v_call: TRBV4-2
clone_size: .
cdr3_nt: TGTGCCAGCAGCCAAGATGGGACTATTGGTTATGAGCAGTTCTTC
cdr3_aa: CASSQDGTIGYEQFF

d_call: TRBD1
j_call: TRBJ1-6
cdr3_length: 16
v_call: TRBV4-1
clone_size: .
cdr3_nt: TGCGCCAGCAGCCAAGATTGGACAGGGCAGGATTCACCCCTCCACTTT
cdr3_aa: CASSQDWTGQDSPLHF

d_call: .
j_call: TRBJ2-5
cdr3_length: 14
v_call: TRBV5-6
clone_size: .
cdr3_nt: TGTGCCAGCAGCGGGGGGACGTACCAAGAGACCCAGTACTTC
cdr3_aa: CASSGGTYQETQYF

d_call: TRBD1
j_call: TRBJ1-2
cdr3_length: 14
v_call: TRBV5-1
clone_size: few
cdr3_nt: TGCGCCAGCAGCCCCAGGGGGCTTAACTATGGCTACCCCTTC
cdr3_aa: CASSPRGLNYGYPF

d_call: .
j_call: TRBJ1-6
cdr3_length: 15
v_call: TRBV7-9
clone_size: .
cdr3_nt: TGTGCCAGCAGCTCTTCAGGATATACGGATTCACCCCTCCACTTT
cdr3_aa: CASSSSGYTDSPLHF

d_call: TRBD1
j_call: TRBJ1-6
cdr3_length: 15
v_call: TRBV6-5
clone_size: few
cdr3_nt: TGTGCCAGCAGCCTTACGGGACAGGGATGGTCACCCCTCCACTTT
cdr3_aa: CASSLTGQGWSPLHF

d_call: .
j_call: TRBJ2-3
cdr3_length: 14
v_call: TRBV27
clone_size: .
cdr3_nt: TGTGCCAGCAGTTTGGGACTCACCACAGATACGCAGTATTTT
cdr3_aa: CASSLGLTTDTQYF

d_call: .
j_call: TRBJ1-4
cdr3_length: 14
v_call: TRBV2
clone_size: once
cdr3_nt: TGTGCCAGCAGGAAGACAGTATCTAATGAAAAACTGTTTTTT
cdr3_aa: CASRKTVSNEKLFF

d_call: .
j_call: TRBJ1-6
cdr3_length: 11
v_call: TRBV7-9
clone_size: few
cdr3_nt: TGTGCCAGCAGCTTAGACGGGCCCCTCCACTTT
cdr3_aa: CASSLDGPLHF

d_call: TRBD1
j_call: TRBJ1-5
cdr3_length: 15
v_call: TRBV11-2
clone_size: .
cdr3_nt: TGTGCCAGCAGCGCGGGGACAGGGAAGAATCAGCCCCAGCATTTT
cdr3_aa: CASSAGTGKNQPQHF

d_call: TRBD1
j_call: TRBJ2-5
cdr3_length: 15
v_call: TRBV10-2
clone_size: few
cdr3_nt: TGCGCCAGCAGTTCCGGGACAGGGGGCGTGGAGACCCAGTACTTC
cdr3_aa: CASSSGTGGVETQYF

d_call: .
j_call: TRBJ2-1
cdr3_length: 14
v_call: TRBV5-4
clone_size: .
cdr3_nt: TGTGCCAGCAGCTTGGCCCCCGGTAACAATGAGCAGTTCTTC
cdr3_aa: CASSLAPGNNEQFF

d_call: .
j_call: TRBJ1-4
cdr3_length: 12
v_call: TRBV7-9
clone_size: .
cdr3_nt: TGTTCCAGCAGCCATTTCAATGAAAAACTGTTTTTT
cdr3_aa: CSSSHFNEKLFF

d_call: .
j_call: TRBJ1-4
cdr3_length: 15
v_call: TRBV6-5
clone_size: .
cdr3_nt: TGTGCCAGCAGTTACTCCAGTTCAACTAATGAAAAACTGTTTTTT
cdr3_aa: CASSYSSSTNEKLFF

d_call: .
j_call: TRBJ2-3
cdr3_length: 12
v_call: TRBV28
clone_size: .
cdr3_nt: TGTGCCACCTCCGCGGCATCAGATACGCAGTATTTT
cdr3_aa: CATSAASDTQYF